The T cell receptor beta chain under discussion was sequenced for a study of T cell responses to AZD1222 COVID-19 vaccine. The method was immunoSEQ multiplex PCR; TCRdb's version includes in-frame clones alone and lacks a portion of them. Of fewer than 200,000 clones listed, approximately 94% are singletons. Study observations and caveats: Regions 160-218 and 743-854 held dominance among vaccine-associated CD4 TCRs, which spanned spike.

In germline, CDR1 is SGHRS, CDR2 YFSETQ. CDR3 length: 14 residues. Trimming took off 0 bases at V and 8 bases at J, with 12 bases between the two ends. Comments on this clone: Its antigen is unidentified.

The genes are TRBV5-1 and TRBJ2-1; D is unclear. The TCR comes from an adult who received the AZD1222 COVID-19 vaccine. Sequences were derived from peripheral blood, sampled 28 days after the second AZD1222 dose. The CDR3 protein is CASSLGARVDEQFF. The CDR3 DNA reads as TGCGCCAGCAGCTTGGGAGCCCGAGTCGATGAGCAGTTCTTC.